The 20 T cell receptor beta chains below were found in one sample sequenced in a study of T cell responses to AZD1222 COVID-19 vaccine. Libraries were prepared by immunoSEQ multiplex PCR; TCRdb keeps only in-frame clonotypes and omits some of them. This sample has about 84,000 clones, with approximately 83% found just once. The sample consisted of peripheral blood, taken 28 days after the second AZD1222 dose. Source of these receptors: an adult who received the AZD1222 COVID-19 vaccine.

As for this clone: The junction departs from germline at one end; a sequencing error may be responsible. The rearrangement links TRBV3-1 (or the pseudogene TRBV3-2) to TRBJ2-5; a weak D match, TRBD1 (6 bases). The CDR3 is made up of 14 amino acids. Germline CDR1 reads LGHDT; CDR2 reads YNNKEL (reference sequence). The CDR3 bases are TGTGCCAGCAGCCCAGCTGGACAGCAAGAGGCCCAGTACTTC. Translation: CASSPAGQQEAQYF.

The V gene is TRBV6-1, the J gene TRBJ2-7; the D is unclear. The CDR3 is 13 amino acids. Germline lookup yields CDR1 MNHNS and CDR2 SASEGT. The V gene lost 0 bases and the J gene lost 3 bases, with 6 bases spanning the gap. As DNA, the CDR3 is TGTGCCAGCAGTGAAGCGCTCCGCTACGAGCAGTACTTC. This gives the protein CASSEALRYEQYF.

This clone showed up just once. V and J are TRBV2 and TRBJ1-5; perhaps TRBD1 as D (6 bases). CDR3 size: 14 residues. Germline V gene sequence: CDR1 SNHLY, CDR2 FYNNEI. Trimming took off 6 bases at V and 2 bases at J, with 11 bases between the two ends. This chain's CDR3 is CASSSQGGNQPQHF. CDR3 in DNA: TGTGCCAGCAGCTCACAGGGTGGCAATCAGCCCCAGCATTTT.

This clone was picked up one time. This chain links TRBV6-1 with TRBJ2-7; no definite D call. Per germline, CDR1 MNHNS and CDR2 SASEGT. The CDR3 sequence is 12 residues long. The V end was cut by 0 bases, the J end by 5 bases, with 5 bases between. CDR3 coding DNA: TGTGCCAGCAGTGAAGCCCTGGACGAGCAGTACTTC. It translates to CASSEALDEQYF.

The V gene is TRBV19, the J gene TRBJ1-6; D unresolved. Germline V gene lookup returns CDR1 LNHDA and CDR2 SQIVND (reference sequence). The V end was cut by 4 bases, the J end by 10 bases, with 11 bases between. The CDR3 covers 13 residues. CDR3: CASSTDRASPLHF. CDR3 sequence (DNA): TGTGCCAGTAGTACCGACCGGGCCTCACCCCTCCACTTT.

This clone appeared a few times. In DNA form, the CDR3 reads TGCGCCAGCACTGGACGGAACAATCAGCCCCAGCATTTT. As protein: CASTGRNNQPQHF. The rearrangement uses TRBV10-2 and TRBJ1-5; no firm D call. There are 13 residues in the CDR3. Germline CDR1 and CDR2: WSHSY and SAAADI. Trimming shortened V by 7 bases and J by 3 bases, and 10 bases separated the two germline ends.

The J gene is TRBJ1-2, the V gene TRBV28; 12 bases fit TRBD1. V dropped 6 bases and J dropped 8; count of bases not matched to a gene: 7. The germline V gene encodes CDR1 MDHEN and CDR2 SYDVKM. There are 14 residues in the CDR3. The CDR3 nucleotides are TGTGCCAGCAGACGGGACAGGGGGCTGGGGGGCTACACCTTC. Translated: CASRRDRGLGGYTF.

The chain joins TRBV29-1 to TRBJ2-2, with TRBD1 matching 8 bases. V shed 1 base, J shed 4 bases, and the junction held 5 bases outside the gene matches. Germline loops: CDR1 SQVTM, CDR2 ANQGSEA. The CDR3 runs 15 residues. This chain's CDR3 is CSVEGGQGTTGELFF. CDR3 coding DNA: TGCAGCGTTGAAGGAGGACAGGGAACCACCGGGGAGCTGTTTTTT.

The V call is TRBV3-1 (or the pseudogene TRBV3-2), the J call TRBJ2-5; D may correspond to TRBD1 or TRBD2 (5 bases each). The germline V gene encodes CDR1 LGHDT and CDR2 YNNKEL (reference sequence). The CDR3 has 13 residues. Between the trimmed V and J ends, which lost 4 bases and 5 bases, there was a span of 11 bases. CDR3 region: CASSPGAWETQYF. CDR3 nucleotides: TGTGCCAGCAGCCCCGGGGCCTGGGAGACCCAGTACTTC.

This chain joins TRBV6-5 and TRBJ1-1; D may be TRBD1 (5 bases). Trimming cost V 6 bases and J 0 bases, with 8 bases left between them. CDR3 size: 13 residues. The V gene's germline CDR1 is MNHEY and CDR2 SVGAGI. CDR3 in amino acids: CASSWGLNTEAFF. DNA of the CDR3: TGTGCCAGCAGCTGGGGACTGAACACTGAAGCTTTCTTT.

Written as DNA, the CDR3 is TGTGCCAGCAGCTTAGATGCGGGTACCTACGAGCAGTACTTC. Translating gives CASSLDAGTYEQYF. The chain carries TRBV7-9 and TRBJ2-7; D is perhaps TRBD2 (5 bases). This CDR3 spans 14 amino acids. Deletions cut 1 base from V and 2 bases from J, with 9 bases between. Germline-derived CDR1 and CDR2 are SEHNR and FQNEAQ (reference sequence). Full variable domain (remainder filled in from reference TRBV7-9 and TRBJ2-7): DTGVSQNPRHKITKRGQNVTFRCDPISEHNRLYWYRQTLGQGPEFLTYFQNEAQLEKSRLLSDRFSAERPKGSFSTLEIQRTEQGDSAMYLCASSLDAGTYEQYFGPGTRLTVT.

The gene calls are TRBV4-1 and TRBJ1-4; 8 bases agree with TRBD1. Losses at the gene ends were 3 bases for V and 7 bases for J; bases not matched to a gene: 10. The CDR3 contains 16 residues. CDR1 and CDR2 from the germline V gene are MGHRA and YSYEKL. Written as DNA, the CDR3 is TGCGCCAGCAGCCAGCCTGTCAGGGGGCGAAGTGAAAAACTGTTTTTT. It specifies CASSQPVRGRSEKLFF.

The chain employs TRBV6-5 and TRBJ1-5; D unclear. This CDR3 is built from 13 residues. Germline CDR1 MNHEY, CDR2 SVGAGI. The V gene lost 10 bases and the J gene lost 3 bases, with 13 bases spanning the gap. The CDR3 DNA is TGTGCCACTGGAATGACCGTCAATCAGCCCCAGCATTTT. This gives the protein CATGMTVNQPQHF.

The rearrangement joins TRBV3-1 (or the pseudogene TRBV3-2) to TRBJ1-5, with a possible D match to TRBD1 (6 bases). V dropped 4 bases and J dropped 3 bases, with 13 bases sitting between them. CDR1 and CDR2 from the germline V gene are LGHDT and YNNKEL (reference sequence). The CDR3 runs 15 residues. Here the CDR3 reads CASSPRRGANQPQHF. CDR3 bases: TGTGCCAGCAGCCCGAGGAGGGGGGCCAATCAGCCCCAGCATTTT.

CDR3 protein: CASSPQSGTGFILKFF. CDR3 DNA: TGTGCCAGCAGCCCTCAATCCGGGACAGGCTTTATTTTAAAGTTCTTC. V usage is TRBV27 and J usage is TRBJ2-1, with 8 positions matching TRBD1. Losses at the gene ends were 6 bases for V and 14 bases for J; bases not matched to a gene: 21. In germline, CDR1 is MNHEY, CDR2 SMNVEV (reference sequence). The CDR3 consists of 16 residues.

The gene calls are TRBV6-5 and TRBJ2-2, with D possibly being TRBD1 (6 bases). CDR3 length equals 13 residues. The germline CDR1 and CDR2 sequences are MNHEY and SVGAGI. Trimming cost V 10 bases and J 0 bases, with 9 bases left between them. The CDR3 is CAIRGTNTGELFF. In DNA form, the CDR3 reads TGTGCCATCAGGGGAACGAACACCGGGGAGCTGTTTTTT.

The chain has TRBV5-1 and TRBJ1-2; 10 bases line up with TRBD1. CDR3 length: 15 residues. Germline V CDR1 and CDR2: SGHRS, YFSETQ. The V gene end was trimmed by 4 bases and the J gene end by 8 bases; junction bases not matched to a gene: 11. For the CDR3, the DNA is TGCGCCAGCAGCACGACAGGGGGACAGGGGAGAGGCTACACCTTC. Amino acids: CASSTTGGQGRGYTF.

The V gene is TRBV7-9, the J gene TRBJ1-4, with D possibly matching TRBD1 (5 bases). Germline-derived CDR1 and CDR2 are SEHNR and FQNEAQ (reference sequence). V was shortened by 0 bases and J by 9 bases, with 11 bases between the two germline ends. The CDR3 is 14 amino acids. CDR3 loop: CASSLAERGKKLFF. CDR3 DNA: TGTGCCAGCAGCTTAGCGGAAAGGGGTAAAAAACTGTTTTTT.

The chain uses TRBV6-4 and TRBJ2-3, with 11 bases matching TRBD1. CDR1 MRHNA and CDR2 SNTAGT come from the germline V gene. The CDR3 has 19 residues. V shed 0 bases, J shed 5 bases, and the junction held 13 bases outside the gene matches. The CDR3 region has the DNA TGTGCCAGCAGTGACTCAAAGGGACAGGGGGGACCTCACAGAGATACGCAGTATTTT. This codes for CASSDSKGQGGPHRDTQYF.

This chain uses TRBV29-1 with TRBJ1-1, with a tentative D call TRBD1 (6 bases). CDR3 length equals 14 residues. The germline V and J ends were trimmed by 5 bases and 1 base, with 14 bases remaining between them. In germline, CDR1 is SQVTM, CDR2 ANQGSEA. CDR3 amino acids: CSVPPRDTNTEAFF. The CDR3 DNA sequence: TGCAGCGTTCCCCCACGGGACACGAACACTGAAGCTTTCTTT.